This TCR beta chain emerged from a study of T cells in Graves' hyperthyroidism and ophthalmopathy. Amplification of TCR beta CDR3 regions was performed using RNA transcripts as template. TCR CDR3 underwent first-round RT-PCR with the HTBI primer set. TCRdb used MiXCR to reprocess the multiplex PCR reads, holding one entry per CDR3 protein. The sample lists roughly 840,000 distinct CDR3 sequences; 38% were seen once. Looked up from germline, CDR1 is SGHVS and CDR2 is FNYEAQ. The CDR3 length is 16 residues. Deletions cut 5 bases from V and 0 bases from J, with 13 bases between. Overall study findings and caveats: Most thyroid clonotypes that were expanded above 0.001 also turned up in blood.

In the case of this clonotype: The antigen is undetermined.

The chain joins TRBV7-6 to TRBJ1-4; no firm D call. The clonotype originates from a man aged 18 to 30 with Graves' hyperthyroidism. Sample: blood. CDR3 residues: CASSADGEATNEKLFF. The CDR3 DNA follows: TGTGCCAGCAGCGCAGACGGGGAAGCAACTAATGAAAAACTGTTTTTT.